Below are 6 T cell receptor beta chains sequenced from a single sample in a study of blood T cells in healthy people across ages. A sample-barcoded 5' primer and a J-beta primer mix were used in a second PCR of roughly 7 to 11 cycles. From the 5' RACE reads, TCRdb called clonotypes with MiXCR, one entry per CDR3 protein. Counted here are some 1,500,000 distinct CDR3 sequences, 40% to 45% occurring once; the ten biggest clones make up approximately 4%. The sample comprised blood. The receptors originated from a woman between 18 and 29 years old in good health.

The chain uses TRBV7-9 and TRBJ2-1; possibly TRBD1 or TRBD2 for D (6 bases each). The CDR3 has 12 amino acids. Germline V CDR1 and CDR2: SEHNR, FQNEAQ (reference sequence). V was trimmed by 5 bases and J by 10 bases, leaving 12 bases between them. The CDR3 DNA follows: TGTGCCAGCAGCCCGGGGGCCGTCGAGCAGTTCTTC. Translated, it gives CASSPGAVEQFF.

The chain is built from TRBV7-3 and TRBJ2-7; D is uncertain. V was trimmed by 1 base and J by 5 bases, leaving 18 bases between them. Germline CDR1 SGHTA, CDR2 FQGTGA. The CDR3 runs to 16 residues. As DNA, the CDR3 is TGTGCCAGCAGCTTAAGCCCGCTCACCAATCCAGACGAGCAGTACTTC. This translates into CASSLSPLTNPDEQYF.

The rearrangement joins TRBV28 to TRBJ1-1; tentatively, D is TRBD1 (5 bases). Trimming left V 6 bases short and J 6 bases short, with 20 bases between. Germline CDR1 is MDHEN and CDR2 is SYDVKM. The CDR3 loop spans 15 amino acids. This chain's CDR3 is CASSQTGLYMAEAFF. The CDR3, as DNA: TGTGCCAGCAGCCAAACGGGACTCTATATGGCTGAAGCTTTCTTT.

The CDR3 sequence: CASSCGGGEGAEAFF. The CDR3 DNA follows: TGTGCCAGCAGCTGCGGGGGAGGGGAGGGCGCTGAAGCTTTCTTT. This chain uses TRBV7-6 with TRBJ1-1, with TRBD1 as a possible D gene (5 bases). V shed 4 bases and J shed 6 bases, with 18 bases lying between them. In germline, CDR1 is SGHVS, CDR2 FNYEAQ. The CDR3 has 15 amino acids.

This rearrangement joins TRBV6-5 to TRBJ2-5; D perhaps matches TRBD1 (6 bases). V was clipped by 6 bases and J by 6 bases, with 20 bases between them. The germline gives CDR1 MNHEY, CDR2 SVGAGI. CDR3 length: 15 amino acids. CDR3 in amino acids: CASSSYRGQRKTQYF. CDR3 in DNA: TGTGCCAGCAGCTCCTATCGGGGACAACGAAAGACCCAGTACTTC.

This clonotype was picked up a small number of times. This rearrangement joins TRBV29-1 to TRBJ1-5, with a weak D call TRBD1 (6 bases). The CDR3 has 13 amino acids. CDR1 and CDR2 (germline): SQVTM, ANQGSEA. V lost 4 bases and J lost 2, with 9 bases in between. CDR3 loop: CSVAGDGNQPQHF. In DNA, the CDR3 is TGCAGCGTTGCAGGGGACGGCAATCAGCCCCAGCATTTT.